The rows below give T cell receptor beta chains drawn from one sample of a study of blood T cell repertoires in COVID-19. TCRdb keeps only in-frame clones here, not all; method: immunoSEQ multiplex PCR. The repertoire holds approximately 50,000 clones, with less than 90% as singletons. The sequencing input was peripheral blood. Every receptor here comes from a human donor in a cohort sampled during active COVID-19. CDR3s include the opening cysteine and the closing phenylalanine or tryptophan. A D gene is named only where the DNA matches it firmly. Rows give clone size only sometimes, using once, few, many, or a class for an expanded clone.

J	D	V	size	CDR3	DNA
TRBJ2-4	TRBD2	TRBV28	once	CASSGTREGGIQYF	TGTGCCAGCAGCGGAACTAGGGAGGGAGGCATTCAGTACTTC
TRBJ2-3	TRBD2	TRBV7-2	.	CASSLVASGTTDTQYF	TGTGCCAGCAGCTTAGTTGCTAGCGGGACCACAGATACGCAGTATTTT
TRBJ1-1	.	TRBV6-2/TRBV6-3	.	CASSYYVAGVITEAFF	TGTGCCAGCAGTTATTACGTGGCAGGGGTTATAACTGAAGCTTTCTTT
TRBJ2-7	.	TRBV14	.	CASSQSGEGEQYF	TGTGCCAGCAGCCAATCCGGGGAAGGCGAGCAGTACTTC
TRBJ1-2	.	TRBV5-1	.	CASSLGGNSAYGYTF	TGCGCCAGCAGCCTCGGGGGGAATAGCGCCTATGGCTACACCTTC
TRBJ2-7	TRBD2	TRBV5-4	.	CASSLEGRVGEQYF	TGTGCCAGCAGCTTGGAGGGGAGGGTCGGCGAGCAGTACTTC
TRBJ2-7	TRBD2	TRBV2	.	CASSGTSVRGEQYF	TGTGCCAGCAGCGGGACTAGCGTCAGGGGCGAGCAGTACTTC
TRBJ1-1	.	TRBV2	.	CASRNDRIGTEAFF	TGTGCCAGCAGAAACGACAGGATCGGCACTGAAGCTTTCTTT
TRBJ2-6	.	TRBV27	.	CASRFRQGGGRRANVLTF	TGTGCCAGCAGATTTAGACAGGGAGGTGGTCGGAGGGCCAACGTCCTGACTTTC
TRBJ1-5	.	TRBV19	.	CASSIAGRVNQPQHF	TGTGCCAGTAGTATAGCCGGCAGGGTCAATCAGCCCCAGCATTTT